The TCR beta chain described here comes from a study of T cell responses to AZD1222 COVID-19 vaccine. Study-level background: Second-dose schedules of about 4 or about 12 weeks were combined.

The data were produced by immunoSEQ multiplex PCR, yet TCRdb's version contains in-frame clones alone and is incomplete. The sample gives 95,000 to 150,000 clones, around 94% of which show up once; around 1.5% is in the top ten. Losses at the gene ends were 6 bases for V and 8 bases for J; bases not matched to a gene: 8. The germline V gene encodes CDR1 LGHDT and CDR2 YNNKEL (reference sequence). This CDR3 contains 13 residues. The input for sequencing was peripheral blood, taken on day 0 of AZD1222 vaccination. The receptor comes from an adult in good health. J is TRBJ1-2 and V is TRBV3-1 (or the pseudogene TRBV3-2); 8 bases fit TRBD1. The CDR3 DNA follows: TGTGCCAGCAGGCTGGACAGGGAAGGAGGCTACACCTTC. Protein product: CASRLDREGGYTF.